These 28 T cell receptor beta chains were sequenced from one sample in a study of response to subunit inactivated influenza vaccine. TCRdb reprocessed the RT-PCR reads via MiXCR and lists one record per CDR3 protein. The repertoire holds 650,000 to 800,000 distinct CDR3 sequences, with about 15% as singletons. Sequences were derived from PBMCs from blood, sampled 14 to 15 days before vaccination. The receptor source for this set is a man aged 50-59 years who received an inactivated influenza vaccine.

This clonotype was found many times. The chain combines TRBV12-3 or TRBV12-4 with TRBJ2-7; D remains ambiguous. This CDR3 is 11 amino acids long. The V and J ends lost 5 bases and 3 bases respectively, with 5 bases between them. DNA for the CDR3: TGTGCCAGCAGTGTAGACTACGAGCAGTACTTC. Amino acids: CASSVDYEQYF.

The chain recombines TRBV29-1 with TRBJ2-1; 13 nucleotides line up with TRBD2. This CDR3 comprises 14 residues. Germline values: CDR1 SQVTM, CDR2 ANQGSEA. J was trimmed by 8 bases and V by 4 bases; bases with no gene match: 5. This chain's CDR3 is CSVASGLAGDEQFF. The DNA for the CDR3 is TGCAGCGTTGCCTCCGGACTAGCGGGAGATGAGCAGTTCTTC.

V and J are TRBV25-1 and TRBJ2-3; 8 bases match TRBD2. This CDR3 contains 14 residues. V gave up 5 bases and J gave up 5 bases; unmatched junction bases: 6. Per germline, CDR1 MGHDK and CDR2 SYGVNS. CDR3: CASSPRTSQDTQYF. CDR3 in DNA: TGTGCCAGCAGTCCAAGGACTAGCCAAGATACGCAGTATTTT.

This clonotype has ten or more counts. The CDR3 sequence: CASSVHPGQGDKQYF. The CDR3 DNA reads as TGTGCCAGCAGCGTCCACCCGGGACAGGGAGACAAGCAGTACTTC. The gene calls are TRBV9 and TRBJ2-7, with 9 bases fitting TRBD1. The germline V gene encodes CDR1 SGDLS and CDR2 YYNGEE. Trimming at V came to 2 bases and at J to 8 bases, leaving 11 bases not matched to a gene. The CDR3 has 15 residues.

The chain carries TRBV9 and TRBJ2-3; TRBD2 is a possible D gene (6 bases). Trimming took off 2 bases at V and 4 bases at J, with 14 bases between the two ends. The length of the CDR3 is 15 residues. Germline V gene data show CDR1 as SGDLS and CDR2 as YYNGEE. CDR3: CASSVGGSGADTQYF. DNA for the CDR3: TGTGCCAGCAGCGTGGGCGGGTCGGGGGCAGATACGCAGTATTTT.

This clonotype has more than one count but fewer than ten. The DNA of the CDR3 is TGCGCCAGCAGCCCCCAGATTGGATTCATGAACACTGAAGCTTTCTTT. Amino acids: CASSPQIGFMNTEAFF. This rearrangement joins TRBV4-3 to TRBJ1-1, with D unresolved. Germline V CDR1 and CDR2: LGHNA, YSLEER. The V end lost 4 bases, the J end lost 0 bases, and 15 bases lay between the germline ends. This CDR3 contains 16 residues.

CDR3 DNA sequence: TGTGCCAGCAGTTTATTGGGGGGGCGGGAGCAGTTCTTC. Amino acid sequence: CASSLLGGREQFF. The chain employs TRBV28 and TRBJ2-1; possible D gene TRBD2, 7 bases. The CDR3 has 13 residues. From germline, CDR1 is MDHEN and CDR2 SYDVKM. Between the trimmed V and J ends, which lost 1 base and 10 bases, there was a span of 11 bases.

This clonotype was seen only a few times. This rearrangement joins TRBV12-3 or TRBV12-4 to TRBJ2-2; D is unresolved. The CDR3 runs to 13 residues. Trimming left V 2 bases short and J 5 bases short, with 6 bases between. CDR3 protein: CASSLLATGELFF. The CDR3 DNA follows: TGTGCCAGCAGTTTATTGGCAACCGGGGAGCTGTTTTTT.

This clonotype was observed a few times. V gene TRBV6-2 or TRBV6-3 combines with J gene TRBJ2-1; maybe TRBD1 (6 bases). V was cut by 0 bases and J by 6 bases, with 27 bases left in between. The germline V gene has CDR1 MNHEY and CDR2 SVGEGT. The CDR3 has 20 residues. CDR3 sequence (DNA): TGTGCCAGCAGTTACTCGGCGAATCCTACAGGGTTTGGTACCATCAATGAGCAGTTCTTC. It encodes CASSYSANPTGFGTINEQFF.

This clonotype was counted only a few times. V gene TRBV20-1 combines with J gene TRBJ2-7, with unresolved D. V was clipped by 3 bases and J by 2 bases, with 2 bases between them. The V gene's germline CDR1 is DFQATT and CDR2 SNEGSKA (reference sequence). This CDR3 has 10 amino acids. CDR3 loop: CSARTYEQYF. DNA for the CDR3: TGCAGTGCTAGGACCTACGAGCAGTACTTC.

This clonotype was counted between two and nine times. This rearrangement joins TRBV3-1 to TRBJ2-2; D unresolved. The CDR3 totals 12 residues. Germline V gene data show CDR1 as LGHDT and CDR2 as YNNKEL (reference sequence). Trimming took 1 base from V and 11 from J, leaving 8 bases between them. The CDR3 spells CASSQVRYELFF. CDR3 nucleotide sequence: TGTGCCAGCAGCCAAGTCAGATACGAGCTGTTTTTT. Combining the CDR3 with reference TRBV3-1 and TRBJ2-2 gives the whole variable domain DTAVSQTPKYLVTQMGNDKSIKCEQNLGHDTMYWYKQDSKKFLKIMFSYNNKELIINETVPNRFSPKSPDKAHLNLHINSLELGDSAVYFCASSQVRYELFFGEGSRLTVL.

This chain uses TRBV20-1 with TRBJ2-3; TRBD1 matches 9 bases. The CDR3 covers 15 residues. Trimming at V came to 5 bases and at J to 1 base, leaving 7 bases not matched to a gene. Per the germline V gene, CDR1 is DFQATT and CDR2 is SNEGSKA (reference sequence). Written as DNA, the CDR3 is TGCAGTGCTCCAACAGGGGGCTCGGGCACAGATACGCAGTATTTT. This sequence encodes CSAPTGGSGTDTQYF.

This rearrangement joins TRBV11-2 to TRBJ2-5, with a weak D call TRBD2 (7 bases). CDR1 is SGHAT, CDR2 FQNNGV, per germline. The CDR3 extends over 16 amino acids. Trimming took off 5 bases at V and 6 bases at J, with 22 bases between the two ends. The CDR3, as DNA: TGTGCCAGCAGCCTCTACAGGGAGGGGAAAAGAAAGACCCAGTACTTC. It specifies CASSLYREGKRKTQYF.

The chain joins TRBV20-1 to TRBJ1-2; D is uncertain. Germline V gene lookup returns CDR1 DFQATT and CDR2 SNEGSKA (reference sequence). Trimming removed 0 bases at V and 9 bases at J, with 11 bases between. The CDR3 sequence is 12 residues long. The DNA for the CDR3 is TGCAGTGCTAGAGACCCGGGTCAGAGCTACACCTTC. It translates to CSARDPGQSYTF.

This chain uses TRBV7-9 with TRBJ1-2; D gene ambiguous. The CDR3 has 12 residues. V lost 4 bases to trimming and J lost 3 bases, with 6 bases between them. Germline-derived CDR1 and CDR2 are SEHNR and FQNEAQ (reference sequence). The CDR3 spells CASSSGDYGYTF. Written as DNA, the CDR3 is TGTGCCAGCAGCTCTGGGGACTATGGCTACACCTTC.

The CDR3 DNA follows: TGTGCCATCAGTGAGTCGATTGCCCGTCCTGGAAACACCATATATTTT. Translating it yields CAISESIARPGNTIYF. The chain joins TRBV10-3 to TRBJ1-3; D gene unclear. The CDR3 consists of 16 residues. Trimming pared 0 bases from V and 2 bases from J, leaving 11 bases between. The germline V gene has CDR1 ENHRY and CDR2 SYGVKD.

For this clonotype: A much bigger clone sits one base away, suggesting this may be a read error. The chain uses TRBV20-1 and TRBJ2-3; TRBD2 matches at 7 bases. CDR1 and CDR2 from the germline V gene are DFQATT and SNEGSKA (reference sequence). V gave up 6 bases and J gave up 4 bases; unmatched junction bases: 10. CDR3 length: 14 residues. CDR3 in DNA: TGCAGTGCCTTAAGGACTAGTAATTCAGATACGCAGTATTTT. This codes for CSALRTSNSDTQYF.

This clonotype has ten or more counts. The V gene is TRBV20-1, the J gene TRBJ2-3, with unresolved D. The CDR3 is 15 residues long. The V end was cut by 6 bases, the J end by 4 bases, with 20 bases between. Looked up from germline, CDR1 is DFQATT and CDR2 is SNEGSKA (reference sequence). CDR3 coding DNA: TGCAGTGCCCCCGGACGGCCTGGGGTCCCAGATACGCAGTATTTT. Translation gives CSAPGRPGVPDTQYF.

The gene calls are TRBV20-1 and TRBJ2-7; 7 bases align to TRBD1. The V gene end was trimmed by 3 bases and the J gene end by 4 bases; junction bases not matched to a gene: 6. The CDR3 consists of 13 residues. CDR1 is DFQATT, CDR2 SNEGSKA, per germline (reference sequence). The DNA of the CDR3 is TGCAGTGCTAGCGAACGGGACAGATACGAGCAGTACTTC. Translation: CSASERDRYEQYF.

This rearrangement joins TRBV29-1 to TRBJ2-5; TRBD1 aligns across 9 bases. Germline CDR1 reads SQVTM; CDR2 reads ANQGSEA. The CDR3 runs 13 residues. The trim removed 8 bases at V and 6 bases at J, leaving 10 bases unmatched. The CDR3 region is CSTWTGVGKTQYF. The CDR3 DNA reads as TGCAGCACTTGGACAGGGGTAGGGAAGACCCAGTACTTC.

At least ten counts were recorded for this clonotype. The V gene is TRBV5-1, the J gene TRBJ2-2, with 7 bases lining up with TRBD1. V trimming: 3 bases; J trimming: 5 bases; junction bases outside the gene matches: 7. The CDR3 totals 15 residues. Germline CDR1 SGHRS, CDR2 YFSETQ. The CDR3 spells CASSWGQIPTGELFF. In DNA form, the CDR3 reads TGCGCCAGCAGCTGGGGACAGATCCCTACCGGGGAGCTGTTTTTT.

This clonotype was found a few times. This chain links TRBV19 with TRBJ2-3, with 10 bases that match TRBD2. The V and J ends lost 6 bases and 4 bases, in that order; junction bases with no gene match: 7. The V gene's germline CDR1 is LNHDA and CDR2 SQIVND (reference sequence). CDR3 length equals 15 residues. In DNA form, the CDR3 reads TGTGCCAGTAGCGCTCTAGCGGGAGTCGCAGATACGCAGTATTTT. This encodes CASSALAGVADTQYF.

The CDR3 nucleotides are TGTGCCAGCAGCCAAGGCAGGCCGGGGGTGGGCACTGAAGCTTTCTTT. Translating gives CASSQGRPGVGTEAFF. The rearrangement links TRBV3-1 to TRBJ1-1, with a tentative D call TRBD1 (5 bases). This CDR3 contains 16 residues. V lost 1 base and J 4 bases, leaving 16 bases between the germline ends. Germline CDR1 LGHDT, CDR2 YNNKEL (reference sequence). Based on the CDR3 plus reference TRBV3-1 and TRBJ1-1, the full variable domain is DTAVSQTPKYLVTQMGNDKSIKCEQNLGHDTMYWYKQDSKKFLKIMFSYNNKELIINETVPNRFSPKSPDKAHLNLHINSLELGDSAVYFCASSQGRPGVGTEAFFGQGTRLTVV.

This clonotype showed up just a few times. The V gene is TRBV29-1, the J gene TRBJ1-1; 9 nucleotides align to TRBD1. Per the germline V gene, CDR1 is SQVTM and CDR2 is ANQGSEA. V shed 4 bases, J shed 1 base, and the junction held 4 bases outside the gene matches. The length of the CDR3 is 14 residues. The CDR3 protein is CSVGGQGRNTEAFF. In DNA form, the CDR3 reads TGCAGCGTTGGGGGACAGGGAAGGAACACTGAAGCTTTCTTT.

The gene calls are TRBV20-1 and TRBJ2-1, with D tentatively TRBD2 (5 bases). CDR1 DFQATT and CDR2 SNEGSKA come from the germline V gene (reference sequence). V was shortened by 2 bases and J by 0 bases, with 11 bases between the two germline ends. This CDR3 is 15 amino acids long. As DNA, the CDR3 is TGCAGTGCTAGACCCCCGGGGTTCTCCTACAATGAGCAGTTCTTC. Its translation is CSARPPGFSYNEQFF.

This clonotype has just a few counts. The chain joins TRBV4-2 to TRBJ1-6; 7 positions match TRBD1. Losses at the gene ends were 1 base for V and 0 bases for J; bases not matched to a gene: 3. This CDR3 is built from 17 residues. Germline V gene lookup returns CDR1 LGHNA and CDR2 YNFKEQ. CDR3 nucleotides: TGTGCCAGCAGCCAAGGGTGGACAGGCTCCTATAATTCACCCCTCCACTTT. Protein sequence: CASSQGWTGSYNSPLHF.

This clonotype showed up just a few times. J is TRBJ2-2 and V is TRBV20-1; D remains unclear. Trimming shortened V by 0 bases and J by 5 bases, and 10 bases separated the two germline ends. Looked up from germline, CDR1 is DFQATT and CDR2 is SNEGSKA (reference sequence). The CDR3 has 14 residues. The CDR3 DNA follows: TGCAGTGCTAGAGATTCCTTAAGGACCGGGGAGCTGTTTTTT. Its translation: CSARDSLRTGELFF.

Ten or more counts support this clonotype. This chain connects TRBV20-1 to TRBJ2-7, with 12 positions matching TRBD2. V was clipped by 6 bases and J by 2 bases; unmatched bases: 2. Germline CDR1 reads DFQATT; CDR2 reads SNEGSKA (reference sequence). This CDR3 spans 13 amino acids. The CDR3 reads CSARLAGAYEQYF. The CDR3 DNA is TGCAGTGCGCGACTAGCGGGGGCCTACGAGCAGTACTTC.